The 22 T cell receptor beta chains presented below share a single source sample, sequenced in a study of blood T cell repertoires in COVID-19. The assay was immunoSEQ multiplex PCR, and TCRdb's table has in-frame clones only and misses some. The sample lists 100,000 to 150,000 clones; approximately 86% were seen once. The sample taken for sequencing was PBMCs or T cells enriched from blood (not recorded which). These receptors all come from a woman aged 50 to 60 who had recovered from COVID-19.

The chain uses TRBV5-6 and TRBJ1-3, with 7 bases aligning to TRBD1. J gave up 3 bases and V 4 bases, and 10 bases lay outside the gene matches. This CDR3 region has 16 residues. The germline V gene encodes CDR1 SGHDT and CDR2 YYEEEE. The CDR3 loop reads CASSRPGGVSGNTIYF. As DNA, the CDR3 is TGTGCCAGCAGCCGACCAGGGGGAGTTAGTGGAAACACCATATATTTT. The full variable domain, its missing parts supplied by reference TRBV5-6 and TRBJ1-3, is DAGVTQSPTHLIKTRGQQVTLRCSPKSGHDTVSWYQQALGQGPQFIFQYYEEEERQRGNFPDRFSGHQFPNYSSELNVNALLLGDSALYLCASSRPGGVSGNTIYFGEGSWLTVV.

This sequence joins TRBV5-4 and TRBJ1-2; D possibly corresponds to TRBD1 (5 bases). Per the germline V gene, CDR1 is SGHNT and CDR2 is YYREEE (reference sequence). The V end was cut by 0 bases, the J end by 6 bases, with 18 bases between. CDR3 length equals 16 residues. For the CDR3, the DNA is TGTGCCAGCAGCTTGGACCGAACAGGAGTAACTAATGGCTACACCTTC. This sequence encodes CASSLDRTGVTNGYTF.

The chain joins TRBV7-9 to TRBJ1-1, with a weak D call TRBD1 (6 bases). V lost 5 bases to trimming and J lost 6 bases, with 16 bases between them. The CDR3 sequence is 14 residues long. CDR1 and CDR2 from the germline V gene are SEHNR and FQNEAQ (reference sequence). The DNA for the CDR3 is TGTGCCAGCAGCAATCAGGGGCGCCCCCCTGAAGCTTTCTTT. This sequence encodes CASSNQGRPPEAFF.

A single count supports this clone. The chain joins TRBV6-5 to TRBJ2-1; D gene ambiguous. Deletions cut 5 bases from V and 5 bases from J, with 7 bases between. Germline lookup yields CDR1 MNHEY and CDR2 SVGAGI. The CDR3 length is 12 residues. This CDR3 is CASSRLDNEQFF. Here the CDR3 DNA reads TGTGCCAGCAGTCGTCTAGACAATGAGCAGTTCTTC.

V is TRBV11-3 and J is TRBJ1-6; TRBD1 might be the D (5 bases). This CDR3 is built from 15 residues. Trimming removed 0 bases from V and 4 bases from J, with 7 bases in between. Germline CDR1 is SGHNT and CDR2 is YENEEA. CDR3 protein: CASSLDGQYNSPLHF. The CDR3 DNA follows: TGTGCCAGCAGCTTAGATGGACAATATAATTCACCCCTCCACTTT.

This clone was recorded only once. The rearrangement joins TRBV30 to TRBJ1-2; tentatively, D is TRBD1 (6 bases). Germline V lookup: CDR1 GTSNPN, CDR2 SVGIG (reference sequence). The germline V and J ends were trimmed by 0 bases and 11 bases, with 16 bases remaining between them. The CDR3 length is 13 residues. CDR3 region: CAWSVMAQGLYTF. The CDR3 nucleotides read TGTGCCTGGAGTGTTATGGCTCAGGGGCTTTACACCTTC.

The gene calls are TRBV25-1 and TRBJ2-7; D remains unclear. The length of the CDR3 is 11 residues. Trimming took 4 bases from V and 4 from J, leaving 5 bases between them. Germline V gene sequence: CDR1 MGHDK, CDR2 SYGVNS. The CDR3 protein is CASSVAYEQYF. In nucleotides, the CDR3 is TGTGCCAGCAGTGTGGCATACGAGCAGTACTTC.

V gene TRBV5-1 combines with J gene TRBJ1-3; TRBD1 matches 7 bases. The CDR3 extends over 15 amino acids. CDR1 and CDR2 from the germline V gene are SGHRS and YFSETQ. With 4 bases clipped from V and 3 bases from J, the junction kept 7 bases outside the gene matches. This CDR3 is CASSPGTVRGNTIYF. DNA for the CDR3: TGCGCCAGCAGCCCCGGGACAGTCCGTGGAAACACCATATATTTT. Looking up the rest from reference TRBV5-1 and TRBJ1-3 gives the full variable domain: KAGVTQTPRYLIKTRGQQVTLSCSPISGHRSVSWYQQTPGQGLQFLFEYFSETQRNKGNFPGRFSGRQFSNSRSEMNVSTLELGDSALYLCASSPGTVRGNTIYFGEGSWLTVV.

The chain recombines TRBV5-4 with TRBJ2-7; 8 bases map to TRBD2. Trimming removed 4 bases from V and 2 bases from J; junction bases left unmatched: 8. The germline V gene encodes CDR1 SGHNT and CDR2 YYREEE (reference sequence). The CDR3 length is 15 residues. The CDR3 is CASSKGTRGPYEQYF. DNA for the CDR3: TGTGCCAGCAGCAAGGGGACTAGGGGACCCTACGAGCAGTACTTC.

About this clone itself: The junction and the germline gene differ at one end; a read error may be behind it. The rearrangement joins TRBV2 to TRBJ2-5; the match to TRBD2 covers 9 bases. Germline V lookup: CDR1 SNHLY, CDR2 FYNNEI. The CDR3 runs 16 residues. CDR3 amino acids: CASREGSSGGPETQYF. CDR3 in DNA: TGTGCCAGCAGGGAAGGGAGTAGCGGGGGACCGGAGACCCAGTACTTC.

The CDR3 sequence: CASSQDPGQGGYTF. The CDR3 DNA reads as TGCGCCAGCAGCCAAGATCCCGGACAGGGAGGCTACACCTTC. The chain joins TRBV4-3 to TRBJ1-2; the match to TRBD1 covers 8 bases. This CDR3 has 14 amino acids. The germline gives CDR1 LGHNA, CDR2 YSLEER. V lost 0 bases to trimming and J lost 8 bases; unmatched junction nucleotides: 5.

The V gene is TRBV11-1, the J gene TRBJ1-2, with 8 positions matching TRBD1. Germline V gene sequence: CDR1 SGHAT, CDR2 FQDESV (reference sequence). Germline trimming cut 5 bases from V and 4 bases from J; bases unmatched to any gene: 3. This CDR3 comprises 13 residues. CDR3 DNA sequence: TGTGCCAGCAGCCCGGGACAGGCCTATGGCTACACCTTC. The encoded protein is CASSPGQAYGYTF.

The chain uses TRBV5-4 and TRBJ2-2, with a weak D call TRBD1 (8 bases). This CDR3 has 17 amino acids. Looked up from germline, CDR1 is SGHNT and CDR2 is YYREEE (reference sequence). The ends were cut back, 0 bases at V and 7 bases at J, with 19 bases in the middle. CDR3 in amino acids: CASSLGTRTGFNGELFF. In DNA, the CDR3 is TGTGCCAGCAGCTTGGGGACTAGGACAGGGTTTAACGGGGAGCTGTTTTTT. Full variable domain (remainder filled in from reference TRBV5-4 and TRBJ2-2): ETGVTQSPTHLIKTRGQQVTLRCSSQSGHNTVSWYQQALGQGPQFIFQYYREEENGRGNFPPRFSGLQFPNYSSELNVNALELDDSALYLCASSLGTRTGFNGELFFGEGSRLTVL.

The V and J genes are TRBV15 and TRBJ2-7; 8 nucleotides agree with TRBD1. V lost 1 base to trimming and J lost 0 bases; unmatched junction nucleotides: 5. The CDR3 sequence is 16 residues long. Germline V gene data show CDR1 as LNHNV and CDR2 as YYDKDF (reference sequence). In DNA, the CDR3 is TGTGCCACCAGCAGAGGGACGGGACAGGCCTCCTACGAGCAGTACTTC. It yields the protein CATSRGTGQASYEQYF. The variable domain in full, completed from reference TRBV15 and TRBJ2-7, reads DAMVIQNPRYQVTQFGKPVTLSCSQTLNHNVMYWYQQKSSQAPKLLFHYYDKDFNNEADTPDNFQSRRPNTSFCFLDIRSPGLGDTAMYLCATSRGTGQASYEQYFGPGTRLTVT.

V is TRBV2 and J is TRBJ2-7; D is uncertain. Germline V gives CDR1 SNHLY, CDR2 FYNNEI. The CDR3 covers 12 residues. V was clipped by 8 bases and J by 1 base, with 9 bases between them. CDR3 sequence: CASSRGSYEQYF. The CDR3 nucleotides read TGTGCCAGCTCGCGAGGATCCTACGAGCAGTACTTC.

V and J are TRBV24-1 and TRBJ1-5; no reliable D call. V lost 5 bases to trimming and J lost 5 bases, with 9 bases between them. CDR1 and CDR2 (germline): KGHDR, SFDVKD. This CDR3 region has 13 residues. The CDR3: CATSAGWDQPQHF. The CDR3 DNA reads as TGTGCCACCAGTGCGGGTTGGGATCAGCCCCAGCATTTT.

The chain recombines TRBV18 with TRBJ2-7, with 9 bases matching TRBD2. The CDR3 totals 15 residues. V trimming: 2 bases; J trimming: 3 bases; junction bases outside the gene matches: 5. The V gene's germline CDR1 is KGHSH and CDR2 LQKENI. CDR3 protein: CASSPGSGGNYEQYF. CDR3 nucleotides: TGTGCCAGCTCACCAGGGAGCGGGGGGAACTACGAGCAGTACTTC.

The rearrangement joins TRBV7-2 to TRBJ1-2; no clear D gene. This CDR3 spans 12 amino acids. V was pared by 5 bases and J by 8 bases, with 12 bases between. The germline V gene has CDR1 SGHTA and CDR2 FQGNSA. The CDR3 loop is CASSPSPGGYTF. The CDR3 nucleotides read TGTGCCAGCAGCCCCAGTCCCGGGGGCTACACCTTC.

V and J are TRBV30 and TRBJ1-2, with 7 bases fitting TRBD1. This CDR3 contains 12 residues. CDR1 and CDR2 (germline): GTSNPN, SVGIG (reference sequence). V shed 8 bases and J 7 bases; nucleotides not matched to a gene: 10. The chain's CDR3 is CAGGRGVVGYTF. As DNA, the CDR3 is TGTGCCGGGGGCAGGGGGGTTGTTGGCTACACCTTC.

This rearrangement joins TRBV3-1 (or the pseudogene TRBV3-2) to TRBJ1-2; D is perhaps TRBD1 (5 bases). V was trimmed by 5 bases and J by 4 bases, leaving 17 bases between them. The CDR3 loop spans 15 amino acids. Germline lookup yields CDR1 LGHDT and CDR2 YNNKEL (reference sequence). The CDR3 sequence is CASSDFQGSGYGYTF. The CDR3 DNA reads as TGTGCCAGCAGCGACTTTCAGGGCTCCGGCTATGGCTACACCTTC.

The gene calls are TRBV5-1 and TRBJ2-5; 7 nucleotides line up with TRBD1. This CDR3 comprises 15 residues. Germline CDR1 and CDR2: SGHRS and YFSETQ. J gave up 2 bases and V 0 bases, and 4 bases lay outside the gene matches. CDR3: CASSLGPGQQETQYF. The CDR3 DNA reads TGCGCCAGCAGCTTGGGCCCGGGACAGCAAGAGACCCAGTACTTC.

The genes are TRBV6-2 or TRBV6-3 and TRBJ1-1; D call uncertain. Trimming shortened V by 3 bases and J by 6 bases, and 11 bases separated the two germline ends. The germline V gene encodes CDR1 MNHEY and CDR2 SVGEGT. The CDR3 has 13 amino acids. The CDR3: CASSYPAIPEAFF. CDR3 in DNA: TGTGCCAGCAGTTATCCAGCGATCCCTGAAGCTTTCTTT.